The rows below give T cell receptor beta chains drawn from one sample of a study of T-cell reconstitution after alpha-beta-depleted transplantation in children. TCRdb re-called the PCR reads with MiXCR, one entry per CDR3 protein. The sample lists hundreds of thousands of distinct CDR3 sequences, approximately 14% occurring once. The sequences come from PBMCs, collected before TCRalphabeta/CD19-depleted stem cell transplant. The source is a girl aged 2-10 years with congenital amegakaryocytic thrombocytopenia, due to receive a stem cell transplant. Both conserved end residues are part of each CDR3. Clone size, where shown, is once, few, many, or a class for clones that have expanded.

TRBV7-9,14,TRBJ2-3,many,CASSSLMHTDTQYF
TRBV27,15,TRBJ2-1,-,CASSPGELPYNEQFF
TRBV5-1,17,TRBJ2-1,many,CASSLGLAGSSYNEQFF
TRBV4-1,16,TRBJ2-7,few,CASSHNLAQSSYEQYF
TRBV12-3/TRBV12-4,16,TRBJ2-7,many,CASSSPGTSASYEQYF
TRBV11-2,15,TRBJ2-1,-,CASSSAGGFYNEQFF
TRBV27,14,TRBJ2-7,few,CASSPWGTLREQYF
TRBV4-1,15,TRBJ2-1,many,CASSQGIGLANEQFF
TRBV7-2,14,TRBJ2-7,many,CASIITSGPYEQYF
TRBV20-1,17,TRBJ2-7,few,CSAYPGLAGGTEPEQYF
TRBV7-9,16,TRBJ1-6,-,CASSRPWDREDSPLHF
TRBV5-1,13,TRBJ2-7,many,CASAPQASYEQYF
TRBV12-3/TRBV12-4,12,TRBJ2-3,many,CASSLGFSTQYF
TRBV5-1,17,TRBJ1-1,few,CASKITGTGYVGAEAFF
TRBV25-1,16,TRBJ2-7,-,CASSPQRAGSSYEQYF
TRBV5-1,17,TRBJ2-7,-,CASSLPESTPAGYEQYF
TRBV2,15,TRBJ1-2,-,CASSEAPLTNYGYTF
TRBV9,15,TRBJ2-7,few,CASSVDQGPNYEQYF
TRBV20-1,12,TRBJ2-7,many,CSASYLSYEQYF
TRBV7-6,17,TRBJ2-1,-,CASSLETGLAGYNEQFF
TRBV21-1,20,TRBJ2-3,few,CASIPRPQLAGEACTDTQYF
TRBV5-5,18,TRBJ2-2,few,CASSLRLAGERGAGELFF
TRBV25-1,15,TRBJ2-1,-,CASSRAWSSYNEQFF
TRBV3-1,13,TRBJ1-5,few,CASSQGKYQPQHF
TRBV29-1,15,TRBJ2-1,many,CSAGREGYPYNEQFF
TRBV12-3/TRBV12-4,13,TRBJ1-4,few,CATRENLNEKLFF
TRBV7-6,20,TRBJ2-5,few,CASSLVQWGGRTHLSETQYF
TRBV5-1,16,TRBJ2-1,many,CASSLGTSGIYNEQFF
TRBV10-3,15,TRBJ2-1,many,CATNGGGSAYNEQFF
TRBV27,16,TRBJ2-7,few,CASSLLEPLGPYEQYF
TRBV5-1,12,TRBJ2-7,-,CASRDNSYEQYF
TRBV15,15,TRBJ2-4,-,CATSRDSVAKNIQYF
TRBV28,16,TRBJ2-1,-,CASGRLGQGGRNEQFF
TRBV18,15,TRBJ2-5,-,CASSPGLASGETQYF
TRBV5-6,17,TRBJ1-5,many,CASRYDRGRGENQPQHF
TRBV2,14,TRBJ2-1,many,CAPREWRGNNEQFF
TRBV2,10,TRBJ1-1,many,CARGPTEAFF
TRBV5-1,16,TRBJ2-1,many,CASSLNTQGAYNEQFF
TRBV10-3,15,TRBJ2-1,many,CAISEGWVSYNEQFF
TRBV12-3/TRBV12-4,15,TRBJ2-2,many,CASSGGTPNFGELFF
TRBV11-2,11,TRBJ2-7,many,CASSLSSGQYF
TRBV20-1,13,TRBJ2-7,-,CSARAAGSYEQYF
TRBV20-1,13,TRBJ2-7,-,CSAREGVSGEQYF
TRBV7-9,14,TRBJ2-1,many,CASSFTGTDNEQFF
TRBV2,16,TRBJ2-5,few,CASSTTTDGNLETQYF
TRBV28,15,TRBJ2-1,few,CASGPWRAGYNEQFF
TRBV18,13,TRBJ1-2,many,CASSPIQGGGYTF
TRBV10-3,14,TRBJ2-5,many,CAIRTDLAQETQYF
TRBV29-1,11,TRBJ2-3,many,CSVAVTDTQYF
TRBV29-1,14,TRBJ1-2,few,CSVGGTGNNYGYTF
TRBV29-1,13,TRBJ2-3,few,CSVAQAGTDTQYF
TRBV3-1,19,TRBJ2-3,few,CASSQVRVRSSGNTDTQYF
TRBV29-1,15,TRBJ2-1,few,CSVDPQGLNNNEQFF
TRBV20-1,14,TRBJ2-1,few,CSARDWKYYNEQFF
TRBV28,15,TRBJ2-3,few,CASSYKAEITDTQYF
TRBV29-1,14,TRBJ1-1,many,CSVDRGGQGLEAFF
TRBV12-3/TRBV12-4,13,TRBJ1-1,many,CASSPGWNTEAFF
TRBV28,14,TRBJ2-3,-,CASSFDLAGDTQYF
TRBV7-8,13,TRBJ1-1,-,CASSLKRGFEAFF